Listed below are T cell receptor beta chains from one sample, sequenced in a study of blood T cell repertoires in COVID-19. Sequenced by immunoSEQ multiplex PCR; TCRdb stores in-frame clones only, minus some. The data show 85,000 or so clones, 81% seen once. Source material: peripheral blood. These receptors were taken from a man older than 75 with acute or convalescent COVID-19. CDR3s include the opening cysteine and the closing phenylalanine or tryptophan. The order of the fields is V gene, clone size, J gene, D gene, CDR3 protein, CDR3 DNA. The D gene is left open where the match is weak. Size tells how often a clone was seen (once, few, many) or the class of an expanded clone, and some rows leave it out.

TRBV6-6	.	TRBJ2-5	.	CASSLRRQVQETQYF	TGTGCCAGCAGCCTCCGAAGACAGGTTCAAGAGACCCAGTACTTC
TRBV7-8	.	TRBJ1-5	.	CASSLGIVGSHMNNQPQHF	TGTGCCAGCAGCTTAGGGATAGTTGGTAGCCATATGAACAATCAGCCCCAGCATTTT
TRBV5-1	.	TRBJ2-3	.	CASSPEQGLSTDTQYF	TGCGCCAGCAGCCCGGAGCAGGGCCTCAGCACAGATACGCAGTATTTT
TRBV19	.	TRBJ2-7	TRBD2	CASSMGLAGWYEQYF	TGTGCCAGTAGTATGGGACTAGCGGGATGGTACGAGCAGTACTTC
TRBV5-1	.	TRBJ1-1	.	CASSLEGDRLTEAFF	TGCGCCAGCAGCTTGGAAGGAGACAGACTCACTGAAGCTTTCTTT
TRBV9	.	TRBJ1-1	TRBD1	CASSVAPAGQGRAEAFF	TGTGCCAGCAGCGTAGCCCCTGCTGGACAGGGCCGGGCTGAAGCTTTCTTT
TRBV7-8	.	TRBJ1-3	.	CASSLARSGNTIYF	TGTGCCAGCAGCTTAGCCCGCTCTGGAAACACCATATATTTT
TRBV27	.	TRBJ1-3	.	CASSRRGGLGNTIYF	TGTGCCAGCAGTCGGCGGGGGGGGCTAGGAAACACCATATATTTT
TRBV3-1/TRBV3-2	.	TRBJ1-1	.	CASSQGGGGTEAFF	TGTGCCAGCAGCCAGGGGGGAGGGGGTACTGAAGCTTTCTTT
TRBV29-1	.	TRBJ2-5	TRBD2	CSAFTSGRETQYF	TGCAGCGCTTTTACTAGCGGACGAGAGACCCAGTACTTC
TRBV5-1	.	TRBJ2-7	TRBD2	CASSKTSASSYEQYF	TGCGCCAGCAGCAAGACTAGCGCGAGCTCCTACGAGCAGTACTTC
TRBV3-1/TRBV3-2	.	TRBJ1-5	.	CASSQGGSQPQHF	TGTGCCAGCAGCCAAGGGGGCTCACAGCCCCAGCATTTT
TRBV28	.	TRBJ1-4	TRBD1	CASSATGQPNEKLFF	TGTGCCAGCAGCGCTACGGGACAGCCTAATGAAAAACTGTTTTTT
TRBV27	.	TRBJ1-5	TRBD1	CASSLRQGHQPQHF	TGTGCCAGCAGTTTACGACAGGGCCATCAGCCCCAGCATTTT
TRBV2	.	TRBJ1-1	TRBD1	CASQGQGVGEAFF	TGTGCCAGTCAGGGACAGGGAGTTGGTGAAGCTTTCTTT
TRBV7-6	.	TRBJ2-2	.	CAGGPRGNTGELFF	TGTGCCGGCGGACCTAGGGGGAACACCGGGGAGCTGTTTTTT
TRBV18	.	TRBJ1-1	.	CASSPYSGSNTEAFF	TGTGCCAGCTCACCATACAGTGGGTCGAACACTGAAGCTTTCTTT
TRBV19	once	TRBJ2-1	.	CASSIRGFGYEQFF	TGTGCCAGTAGTATCCGTGGATTCGGGTATGAGCAGTTCTTC
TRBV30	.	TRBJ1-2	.	CAWSGPLRYYSYGYTF	TGTGCCTGGAGTGGCCCCCTTAGATACTACTCGTATGGCTACACCTTC
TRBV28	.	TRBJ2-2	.	CASGLPPGELFF	TGTGCCAGTGGACTACCTCCCGGGGAGCTGTTTTTT
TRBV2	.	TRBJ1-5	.	CASRKEGTSNQPQHF	TGTGCCAGCAGGAAGGAGGGTACGAGCAATCAGCCCCAGCATTTT
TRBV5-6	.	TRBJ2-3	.	CASSGGDSTDTQYF	TGTGCCAGCAGCGGAGGGGACAGCACAGATACGCAGTATTTT
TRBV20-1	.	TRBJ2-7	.	CSATFGAF	TGCAGTGCTACATTCGGAGCCTTC
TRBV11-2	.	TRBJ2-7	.	CASSLFGGYEQYF	TGTGCCAGCAGCTTGTTCGGGGGCTACGAGCAGTACTTC
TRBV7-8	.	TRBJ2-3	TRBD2	CASSLGTSGRDTQYF	TGTGCCAGCAGCTTAGGAACTAGCGGGAGAGATACGCAGTATTTT
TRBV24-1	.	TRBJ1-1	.	CATSDPTHTGEAFF	TGTGCCACCAGTGACCCAACCCACACAGGTGAAGCTTTCTTT
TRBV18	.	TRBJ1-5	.	CASSRDKNQPQHF	TGTGCCAGCTCCAGAGACAAGAATCAGCCCCAGCATTTT
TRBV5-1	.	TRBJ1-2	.	CASSLGQIYGYTF	TGCGCCAGCAGCTTGGGGCAGATCTATGGCTACACCTTC
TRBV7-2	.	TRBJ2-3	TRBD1	CASSLAGQGADTQYF	TGTGCCAGCAGCTTAGCCGGACAGGGCGCAGATACGCAGTATTTT
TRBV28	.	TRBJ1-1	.	CASSFPQGTEAFF	TGTGCCAGCAGTTTCCCCCAGGGGACTGAAGCTTTCTTT
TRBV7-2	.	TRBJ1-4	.	CASSSGTPEKLFF	TGTGCCAGCAGCTCCGGGACACCTGAAAAACTGTTTTTT
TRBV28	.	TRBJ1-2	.	CATGSNYGYTF	TGTGCTACAGGGAGTAACTATGGCTACACCTTC
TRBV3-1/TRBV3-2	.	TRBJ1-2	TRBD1	CASSRLGQGIGYTF	TGTGCCAGCAGCCGCCTAGGACAGGGGATCGGCTACACCTTC
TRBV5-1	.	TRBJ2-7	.	CASAYSRGGGYEQYF	TGCGCCAGCGCCTATTCCCGTGGGGGAGGCTACGAGCAGTACTTC
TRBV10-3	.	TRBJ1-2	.	CAIRDTANYGYTF	TGTGCCATCAGGGACACAGCTAACTATGGCTACACCTTC
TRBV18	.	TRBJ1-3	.	CASSPRDTSGTIYF	TGTGCCAGCTCACCACGGGACACCTCCGGCACCATATATTTT
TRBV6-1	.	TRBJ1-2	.	CASSDLQGNYGYTF	TGTGCCAGCAGTGATTTACAGGGTAACTATGGCTACACCTTC
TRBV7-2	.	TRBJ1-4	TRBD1	CASSFNRGGEKLFF	TGTGCCAGCAGCTTTAACAGGGGTGGTGAAAAACTGTTTTTT
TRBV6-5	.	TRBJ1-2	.	CASSTGSGRVYGYTF	TGTGCCAGCAGCACAGGGAGTGGGAGGGTTTATGGCTACACCTTC
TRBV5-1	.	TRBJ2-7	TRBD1	CASRTTGTGGYEQYF	TGCGCCAGCAGGACGACCGGGACAGGGGGCTACGAGCAGTACTTC
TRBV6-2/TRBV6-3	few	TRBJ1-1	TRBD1	CASSYPRQGNKAFF	TGTGCCAGCAGTTACCCCCGACAGGGGAATAAAGCTTTCTTT
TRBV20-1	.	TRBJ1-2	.	CSASLRLEVANYGYTF	TGCAGTGCTAGTTTAAGATTGGAGGTAGCTAACTATGGCTACACCTTC
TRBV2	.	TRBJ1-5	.	CASSQDTSNQPQHF	TGTGCCAGCAGTCAGGACACTAGCAATCAGCCCCAGCATTTT
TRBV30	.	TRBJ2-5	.	CAWSNSFQETQYF	TGTGCCTGGAGTAATAGTTTCCAAGAGACCCAGTACTTC
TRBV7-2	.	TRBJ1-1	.	CASSVGLLGEAFF	TGTGCCAGCAGCGTGGGACTCCTCGGTGAAGCTTTCTTT
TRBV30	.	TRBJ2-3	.	CAWNPRGWTDTQYF	TGTGCCTGGAACCCTCGCGGGTGGACAGATACGCAGTATTTT
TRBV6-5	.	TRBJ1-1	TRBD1	CASKFERTGDTEAFF	TGTGCCAGCAAGTTTGAAAGGACAGGTGACACTGAAGCTTTCTTT
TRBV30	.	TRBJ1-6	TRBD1	CASRNGTGEVSPLHF	TGTGCCTCTAGAAACGGGACAGGGGAGGTTTCACCCCTCCACTTT
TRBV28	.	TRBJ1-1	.	CASSSRGGNTEAFF	TGTGCCAGCAGTTCCAGGGGCGGGAACACTGAAGCTTTCTTT
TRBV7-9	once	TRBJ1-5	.	CASSLTGIQPQHF	TGTGCCAGCAGCCTAACAGGGATTCAGCCCCAGCATTTT
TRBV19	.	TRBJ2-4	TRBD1	CATGTEGKNIQYF	TGTGCCACGGGGACAGAGGGCAAAAACATTCAGTACTTC
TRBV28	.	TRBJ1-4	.	CASFAGHNEKLFF	TGTGCCAGTTTCGCGGGGCATAATGAAAAACTGTTTTTT
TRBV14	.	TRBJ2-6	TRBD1	CASSLRQGAASGANVLTF	TGTGCCAGCAGCCTACGACAGGGGGCTGCATCTGGGGCCAACGTCCTGACTTTC
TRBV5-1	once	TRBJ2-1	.	CASSLGGFYNEQFF	TGCGCCAGCAGCTTGGGCGGTTTCTACAATGAGCAGTTCTTC
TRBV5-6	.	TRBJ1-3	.	CASSLYRRASSGNTIYF	TGTGCCAGCAGCTTATACAGGAGGGCCTCCTCTGGAAACACCATATATTTT
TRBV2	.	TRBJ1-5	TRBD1	CASSVGDRNQPQHF	TGTGCCAGCAGTGTTGGGGACAGAAATCAGCCCCAGCATTTT
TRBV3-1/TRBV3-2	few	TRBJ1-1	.	CASSRGQQGTEAFF	TGTGCCAGCAGCCGCGGACAGCAGGGAACTGAAGCTTTCTTT
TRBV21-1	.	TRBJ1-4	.	CASSFLPAAKLGQGGNEKLFF	TGTGCCAGCAGCTTCCTGCCAGCAGCAAAGTTGGGACAGGGGGGTAATGAAAAACTGTTTTTT
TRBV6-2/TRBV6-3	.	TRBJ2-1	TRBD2	CASSYGRLAATVGDEQFF	TGTGCCAGCAGTTACGGAAGACTAGCGGCTACAGTAGGCGATGAGCAGTTCTTC